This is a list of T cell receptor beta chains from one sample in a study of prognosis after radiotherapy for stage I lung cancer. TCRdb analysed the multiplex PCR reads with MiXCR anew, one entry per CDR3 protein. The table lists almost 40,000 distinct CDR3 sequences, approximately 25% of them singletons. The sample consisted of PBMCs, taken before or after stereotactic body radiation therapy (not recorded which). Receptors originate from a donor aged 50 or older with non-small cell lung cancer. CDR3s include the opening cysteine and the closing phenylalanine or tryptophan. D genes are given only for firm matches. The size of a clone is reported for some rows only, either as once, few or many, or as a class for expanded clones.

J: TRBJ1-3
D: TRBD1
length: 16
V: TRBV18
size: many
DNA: TGTGCCAGCTCACCGCAGAAGACAGGGGGCGTAAACACCATATATTTT
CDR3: CASSPQKTGGVNTIYF

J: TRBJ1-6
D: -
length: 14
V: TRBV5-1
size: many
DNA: TGCGCCAGCAGCGCGGCAGGGGCGGGCTCACCCCTCCACTTT
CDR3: CASSAAGAGSPLHF

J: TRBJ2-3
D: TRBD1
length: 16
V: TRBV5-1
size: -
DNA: TGCGCCAGCAGTTATGATCCGGGACAGGGGTCAGATACGCAGTATTTT
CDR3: CASSYDPGQGSDTQYF

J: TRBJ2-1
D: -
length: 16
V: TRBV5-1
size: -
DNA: TGCGCCAGCAGTTTACCCGCATGGACCTTCTACAATGAGCAGTTCTTC
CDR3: CASSLPAWTFYNEQFF

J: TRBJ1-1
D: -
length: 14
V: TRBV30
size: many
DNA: TGTGCCTGGAGAAGACAGGTCATGAACACTGAAGCTTTCTTT
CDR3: CAWRRQVMNTEAFF

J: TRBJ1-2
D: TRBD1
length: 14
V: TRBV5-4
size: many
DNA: TGTGCCAGCAGACCCGGACAGGGGATCATAGGCTACACCTTC
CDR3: CASRPGQGIIGYTF

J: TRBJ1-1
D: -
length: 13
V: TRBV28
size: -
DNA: TGTGCCAGCACCTCGACAGCGGACACTGAATCTTTCTTT
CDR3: CASTSTADTESFF

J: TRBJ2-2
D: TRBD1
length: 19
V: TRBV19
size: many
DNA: TGTGCCAGTAGTATATTGGGTACCACAGGGGGCTGGAGCACCGGGGAGCTGTTTTTT
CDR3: CASSILGTTGGWSTGELFF

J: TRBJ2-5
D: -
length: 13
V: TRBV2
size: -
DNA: TGTGCCAGCATTAGTCCTAGCGTGGGAACCCAGTACTTC
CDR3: CASISPSVGTQYF

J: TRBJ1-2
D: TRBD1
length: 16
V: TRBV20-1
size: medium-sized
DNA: TGCAGTGCTAGAGATACGGGGACAGGGGCCATCTATGGCTACACCTTC
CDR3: CSARDTGTGAIYGYTF

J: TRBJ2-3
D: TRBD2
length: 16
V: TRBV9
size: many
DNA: TGTGCCAGCAGCGTAGGCAATAGCGGGGGGAAAGATACGCAGTATTTT
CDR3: CASSVGNSGGKDTQYF